This T cell receptor beta chain originates from a study of CD8+CD57+ T cells in acquired aplastic anemia. Study overall: Quantities of DNA derived from sorted CD4+ and CD8+ cells averaged roughly 3.4 ug. Healthy donor CD4+ samples were sequenced to a depth that averaged around 9.8 million reads. Study-wide points: Common to patients and controls were around 30 CD8+ CDR3 sequences. The CD8+ Simpson's diversity of patients and controls was not significantly different.

Germline lookup yields CDR1 SEHNR and CDR2 FQNEAQ (reference sequence). The V end lost 7 bases, the J end lost 0 bases, and 3 bases lay between the germline ends. The CDR3 is 11 residues long. The table lists this clonotype with many counts. Its antigen is unidentified. The use of genomic DNA as template underpinned the TCR beta VDJ and CDR3 profiling. MiXCR, run by TCRdb on the reads, gives a single entry per CDR3 protein. The table records under 250,000 distinct CDR3 sequences, 30% to 35% of them present only once. V is TRBV7-9 and J is TRBJ1-1; D not resolved. Input material: sorted CD4+, CD8+, or CD8+CD57+ T cells (not recorded which) from PBMCs. This clonotype was obtained from a human donor in good health, serving as a control. The chain's CDR3 is CASKLNTEAFF. Written as DNA, the CDR3 is TGTGCCAGCAAATTGAACACTGAAGCTTTCTTT.